This T cell receptor beta chain is from a study of a mutant IDH1 vaccine in newly diagnosed glioma. About the research overall: Week 35 held visit V12, while week 47 held visit V13.

Time point in this sample: week 47, end of study. Each dose delivered 300 ug of mutant IDH1 20-mer peptide subcutaneously with imiquimod. This table comes from immunoSEQ multiplex PCR, and its TCRdb copy is limited to in-frame clones, with some not included. Seen here are 10,000 to 15,000 clones, about 80% observed once, and the top ten hold roughly 4%. The germline gives CDR1 SGDLS, CDR2 YYNGEE. The V gene lost 3 bases and the J gene lost 7 bases, with 20 bases spanning the gap. The CDR3 extends over 16 amino acids. Remarks on this clone: Antigen: not known.

This rearrangement joins TRBV9 to TRBJ2-4, with D perhaps given as TRBD1 or TRBD2 (5 bases each). This clonotype was sampled from a woman aged 40 to 50 with glioma. This material consisted of PBMCs, taken from a glioma patient whose treatment included an IDH1 peptide vaccine. The CDR3 protein is CASSGIIPGQGNIQYF. The DNA of the CDR3 is TGTGCCAGCAGCGGAATCATCCCGGGGCAAGGGAACATTCAGTACTTC.